The next 7 T cell receptor beta chains were all read from a single sample in a study of T cells in women clearing cervical HPV infection. The method was immunoSEQ multiplex PCR; TCRdb's version includes in-frame clones alone and lacks a portion of them. Its listing shows about 22,000 clones. Source material: blood buffy coat. The receptors derive from a woman aged 18-70 years with a cervical HPV16 infection that either progressed to CIN3+ or cleared (not recorded which).

As to this clone: The DNA ends 3 residues before the CDR3 does, and the rest of the CDR3 is filled in from the germline J gene. The chain joins TRBV19 to TRBJ1-4; no firm D call. V was clipped by 1 base and J by 6 bases, with 9 bases between them. Germline CDR1 and CDR2: LNHDA and SQIVND (reference sequence). CDR3 length: 14 residues. The CDR3 protein is CASSIVSNDEKLFF. CDR3 bases read: TGTGCCAGTAGTATAGTCTCTAACGATGAAAAA.

CDR3 amino acids: CAWSAGTGVRNEQFF. The covered CDR3 bases are TGTGCCTGGAGTGCCGGGACAGGGGTACGAAATGAG. This sequence joins TRBV30 and TRBJ2-1, with 10 positions matching TRBD1. From the germline J gene comes the end of the CDR3, since the read stops 3 residues before it. The V gene end was trimmed by 1 base and the J gene end by 7 bases; junction bases not matched to a gene: 7. This CDR3 has 15 amino acids. The germline V gene encodes CDR1 GTSNPN and CDR2 SVGIG (reference sequence). Complete variable domain (other parts from reference TRBV30 and TRBJ2-1): SQTIHQWPATLVQPVGSPLSLECTVEGTSNPNLYWYRQAAGRGLQLLFYSVGIGQISSEVPQNLSASRPQDRQFILSSKKLLLSDSGFYLCAWSAGTGVRNEQFFGPGTRLTVL.

CDR3 amino acids: CASSPTGTTYNEQFF. CDR3 DNA, as far as it was read: TGTGCCAGCAGCCCGACAGGAACAACTTACAATGAG. The V gene is TRBV7-2, the J gene TRBJ2-1; the D gene is possibly TRBD1 (6 bases). The read finishes 3 residues shy of the CDR3 end, and the germline J gene is used to complete it. Looked up from germline, CDR1 is SGHTA and CDR2 is FQGNSA. V lost 5 bases to trimming and J lost 4 bases, with 15 bases between them. The CDR3 contains 15 residues.

About this clone itself: Read coverage stops 3 residues before the CDR3 terminus; the germline J gene supplies the remainder. The chain combines TRBV2 with TRBJ1-6; unclear D gene. V lost 4 bases, J lost 5 bases, and 9 bases lay in between. This CDR3 spans 14 amino acids. Germline values: CDR1 SNHLY, CDR2 FYNNEI. The sequenced part of the CDR3 DNA is TGTGCCAGCAGTGGATGGGCCAATAATTCACCC. Protein sequence: CASSGWANNSP. The entire CDR3 protein reads CASSGWANNSPLHF.

The CDR3 protein is CASSLDSQETQYF. The covered CDR3 bases are TGTGCCAGCAGCTTAGATTCGCAGGAGACC. V is TRBV11-2 and J is TRBJ2-5; D remains ambiguous. Read coverage stops 3 residues before the CDR3 terminus; the germline J gene supplies the remainder. The germline V gene encodes CDR1 SGHAT and CDR2 FQNNGV. V dropped 0 bases and J dropped 5 bases, with 7 bases sitting between them. This CDR3 contains 13 residues.

Comments on this clone: The sequenced fragment ends 3 residues before the CDR3 boundary, so the rest is inferred from the germline J gene. J is TRBJ2-3 and V is TRBV6-1; a possible D gene is TRBD1 (5 bases). The germline V gene has CDR1 MNHNS and CDR2 SASEGT. V lost 0 bases, J lost 3 bases, and 10 bases lay in between. This CDR3 comprises 15 residues. Incomplete CDR3 DNA: TGTGCCAGCAGTGAAGCCCTAAAGGGGACAGATACG. This translates into CASSEALKGTDT. The whole CDR3 reads CASSEALKGTDTQYF.

About this clone: The read is 3 residues too short to cover the CDR3 end, so that end is filled in from the germline J gene. The chain recombines TRBV30 with TRBJ2-2; D perhaps matches TRBD2 (5 bases). This CDR3 comprises 15 residues. CDR1 and CDR2 from the germline V gene are GTSNPN and SVGIG (reference sequence). Between the trimmed V and J ends, which lost 0 bases and 2 bases, there was a span of 10 bases. Partial CDR3 DNA: TGTGCCTGGAGTGTAACTAGGCGTAACACCGGGGAG. It codes for CAWSVTRRNTGE. The whole CDR3 region reads CAWSVTRRNTGELFF.